A single sample gave rise to the 31 T cell receptor beta chains below, sequenced in a study of T-cell reconstitution after alpha-beta-depleted transplantation in children. Unique molecular identifiers were built into the TCRbeta library. MiXCR, run by TCRdb on the PCR reads, gives a single entry per CDR3 protein. The sample carries about 98,000 distinct CDR3 sequences, around 22% recorded once. Material: PBMCs, obtained before TCRalphabeta/CD19-depleted stem cell transplant. The receptors were sampled from a boy between 2 and 10 years old with acute lymphoblastic leukemia, due to receive a stem cell transplant.

The count of this clonotype is one. The J gene is TRBJ2-5, the V gene TRBV28, with D perhaps matching TRBD1 (5 bases). V was pared by 6 bases and J by 2 bases, with 13 bases between. The V gene's germline CDR1 is MDHEN and CDR2 SYDVKM. The CDR3 has 14 residues. CDR3 sequence: CASRPPREQETQYF. CDR3 DNA sequence: TGTGCCAGCAGGCCCCCCAGGGAACAAGAGACCCAGTACTTC.

V and J are TRBV29-1 and TRBJ2-1; 10 nucleotides align to TRBD1. Germline lookup yields CDR1 SQVTM and CDR2 ANQGSEA. The V segment lost 2 bases and the J segment 9 bases; nucleotides outside the gene matches: 4. This CDR3 region has 13 residues. For the CDR3, the DNA is TGCAGCGTTGAAAGGACAGGGGGAGGTGAGCAGTTCTTC. Translating it yields CSVERTGGGEQFF.

This clonotype has just a few counts. CDR3 region: CASSHRRDSGQYF. The CDR3 nucleotides are TGTGCCAGCAGCCACCGACGGGACAGTGGGCAGTACTTC. This sequence joins TRBV7-2 and TRBJ2-7, with 7 nucleotides matching TRBD1. The CDR3 covers 13 residues. The V segment lost 5 bases and the J segment 9 bases; nucleotides outside the gene matches: 10. In germline, CDR1 is SGHTA, CDR2 FQGNSA.

The J gene is TRBJ2-1, the V gene TRBV15; D unresolved. The germline V and J ends were trimmed by 9 bases and 8 bases, with 20 bases remaining between them. This CDR3 spans 14 amino acids. CDR1 LNHNV and CDR2 YYDKDF come from the germline V gene (reference sequence). Here the CDR3 DNA reads TGTGCCACTTCCACATCTGAGCATGGCGATGAGCAGTTCTTC. It translates to CATSTSEHGDEQFF.

This clonotype was detected a few times. The chain uses TRBV28 and TRBJ1-4, with a weak D call TRBD1 (5 bases). Germline lookup yields CDR1 MDHEN and CDR2 SYDVKM. The CDR3 loop spans 14 amino acids. The V and J ends lost 6 bases and 6 bases respectively, with 14 bases between them. CDR3 region: CASRLPGRDEKLFF. The CDR3 DNA sequence: TGTGCCAGCAGACTCCCGGGACGAGATGAAAAACTGTTTTTT.

This clonotype was detected many times. The genes are TRBV4-1 and TRBJ2-1, with D possibly matching TRBD2 (6 bases). Germline-derived CDR1 and CDR2 are MGHRA and YSYEKL. There are 15 residues in the CDR3. V gave up 2 bases and J gave up 0 bases, with 8 bases separating them. CDR3 bases: TGCGCCAGCAGCCAAAAGACTAGCTCCTACAATGAGCAGTTCTTC. Its protein product is CASSQKTSSYNEQFF.

This sequence joins TRBV7-9 and TRBJ2-1; either TRBD1 or TRBD2 may supply D (5 bases each). V was pared by 3 bases and J by 8 bases, with 8 bases between. Germline CDR1 and CDR2: SEHNR and FQNEAQ (reference sequence). The CDR3 sequence is 12 residues long. The DNA for the CDR3 is TGTGCCAGCAGCTTGAGGGGAGATGAGCAGTTCTTC. It yields the protein CASSLRGDEQFF.

The rearrangement links TRBV28 to TRBJ2-3; D ambiguous. Germline V gene data show CDR1 as MDHEN and CDR2 as SYDVKM. V was shortened by 6 bases and J by 0 bases, with 7 bases between the two germline ends. This CDR3 comprises 13 residues. For the CDR3, the DNA is TGTGCCAGCAGCCCAGAAAGCACAGATACGCAGTATTTT. This sequence encodes CASSPESTDTQYF.

Concerning this clonotype: This could be a read error, since a much larger clone is one nucleotide away. The chain has TRBV27 and TRBJ2-1; D is unclear. V gave up 6 bases and J gave up 7 bases, with 19 bases separating them. Per germline, CDR1 MNHEY and CDR2 SMNVEV (reference sequence). The CDR3 extends over 15 amino acids. The CDR3 spells CASRPSDCLGNEQFF. CDR3 nucleotides: TGTGCCAGCAGGCCAAGCGACTGCTTGGGAAATGAGCAGTTCTTC.

This clonotype was seen only a few times. V usage is TRBV12-3 or TRBV12-4 and J usage is TRBJ2-7, with D possibly matching TRBD1 (5 bases). There are 11 residues in the CDR3. V was trimmed by 4 bases and J by 4 bases, leaving 5 bases between them. The CDR3 DNA sequence: TGTGCCAGCAGTTACAGGTACGAGCAGTACTTC. This gives the protein CASSYRYEQYF.

This clonotype has more than one count but fewer than ten. The gene calls are TRBV2 and TRBJ2-2; 7 bases map to TRBD2. The CDR3 sequence is 15 residues long. Germline V gives CDR1 SNHLY, CDR2 FYNNEI. The junction had 5 bases not matched to a gene; V was cut back by 4 bases and J by 3 bases. The CDR3 reads CASSVPSGDTGELFF. CDR3 DNA sequence: TGTGCCAGCAGTGTCCCCAGCGGGGACACCGGGGAGCTGTTTTTT.

The CDR3 region is CATSGRAQNEQFF. The CDR3 nucleotides are TGTGCCACTAGCGGGAGGGCCCAGAATGAGCAGTTCTTC. V and J are TRBV7-2 and TRBJ2-1; 12 nucleotides agree with TRBD2. Germline CDR1 and CDR2: SGHTA and FQGNSA. J lost 7 bases, V lost 10 bases, and 5 bases had no gene match. This CDR3 has 13 residues.

By its share, this clonotype is medium-sized. This sequence joins TRBV12-3 or TRBV12-4 and TRBJ1-2; 12 nucleotides align to TRBD1. The CDR3 sequence is 14 residues long. J gave up 8 bases and V 6 bases, and 7 bases lay outside the gene matches. In nucleotides, the CDR3 is TGTGCCAGCAGGGGGACAGGGGGCTTCAACGGCTACACCTTC. Translated: CASRGTGGFNGYTF.

This clonotype occurred a few times. The chain combines TRBV12-3 or TRBV12-4 with TRBJ1-1; D may be TRBD1 (6 bases). The CDR3 spans 14 residues. V was trimmed by 3 bases and J by 2 bases, leaving 10 bases between them. The CDR3 region is CASSFDRTNTEAFF. DNA of the CDR3: TGTGCCAGCAGTTTCGACAGGACCAACACTGAAGCTTTCTTT.

A few counts support this clonotype. The chain links TRBV10-2 to TRBJ2-1, with D possibly being TRBD2 (6 bases). This CDR3 contains 13 residues. Germline assignment: CDR1 WSHSY and CDR2 SAAADI. Deletions cut 6 bases from V and 7 bases from J, with 13 bases between. Here the CDR3 DNA reads TGCGCCAGCAGAGTCGGAGGGGCAAATGAGCAGTTCTTC. Translation: CASRVGGANEQFF.

This chain uses TRBV12-3 or TRBV12-4 with TRBJ1-1; D uncertain. V lost 8 bases and J lost 1, with 11 bases in between. The CDR3 loop spans 13 amino acids. The CDR3 coding sequence is TGTGCCAGCGGAAAACAGCGGAACACTGAAGCTTTCTTT. Its protein product is CASGKQRNTEAFF.

The rearrangement links TRBV29-1 to TRBJ1-1; no definite D call. Trimming pared 4 bases from V and 3 bases from J, leaving 12 bases between. Germline CDR1 SQVTM, CDR2 ANQGSEA. The CDR3 has 13 amino acids. CDR3 nucleotide sequence: TGCAGCGTTGCCCGGGGTGGGGACACTGAAGCTTTCTTT. Protein product: CSVARGGDTEAFF.

The genes are TRBV20-1 and TRBJ1-5; maybe TRBD1 (5 bases). Germline CDR1 DFQATT, CDR2 SNEGSKA (reference sequence). The CDR3 contains 14 residues. Trimming took 3 bases from V and 1 from J, leaving 10 bases between them. The CDR3 DNA reads TGCAGTGCTAGCCGAAGGGGCAGCAATCAGCCCCAGCATTTT. As protein: CSASRRGSNQPQHF.

This clonotype was observed a handful of times. The chain is built from TRBV4-1 and TRBJ2-3; a weak D match, TRBD1 (6 bases). V gave up 1 base and J gave up 1 base, with 12 bases separating them. The CDR3 spans 16 residues. From germline, CDR1 is MGHRA and CDR2 YSYEKL. CDR3 in amino acids: CASSQVPGVGTDTQYF. The DNA for the CDR3 is TGCGCCAGCAGCCAAGTCCCAGGGGTTGGCACAGATACGCAGTATTTT.

V gene TRBV20-1 combines with J gene TRBJ1-1; D is uncertain. Deletions cut 4 bases from V and 5 bases from J, with 8 bases between. Looked up from germline, CDR1 is DFQATT and CDR2 is SNEGSKA (reference sequence). The CDR3 has 11 amino acids. The chain's CDR3 is CSANRGTEAFF. CDR3 bases: TGCAGTGCTAATCGCGGGACTGAAGCTTTCTTT.

This clonotype occurred a few times. The chain is built from TRBV28 and TRBJ1-6; tentative D call: TRBD1 (5 bases). Germline CDR1 MDHEN, CDR2 SYDVKM. The germline V and J ends were trimmed by 6 bases and 9 bases, with 18 bases remaining between them. This CDR3 is built from 15 residues. This CDR3 is CASSPVLGDGSPLHF. CDR3 DNA sequence: TGTGCCAGCAGCCCGGTTTTGGGGGATGGTTCACCCCTCCACTTT. Variable domain in full (rest from reference TRBV28 and TRBJ1-6): DVKVTQSSRYLVKRTGEKVFLECVQDMDHENMFWYRQDPGLGLRLIYFSYDVKMKEKGDIPEGYSVSREKKERFSLILESASTNQTSMYLCASSPVLGDGSPLHFGNGTRLTVT.

The chain links TRBV9 to TRBJ2-2, with 11 bases matching TRBD2. CDR1 SGDLS and CDR2 YYNGEE come from the germline V gene. Trimming took 4 bases from V and 6 from J; bases not matched to a gene: 11. The CDR3 extends over 17 amino acids. The CDR3 DNA is TGTGCCAGCAGCCCAAGCTTGGGACTAGCGGATGCCGGGGAGCTGTTTTTT. Translating gives CASSPSLGLADAGELFF.

This clonotype appeared a few times. The V gene is TRBV7-9, the J gene TRBJ1-1; D unclear. The CDR3 has 12 residues. Germline CDR1 reads SEHNR; CDR2 reads FQNEAQ (reference sequence). V was cut by 3 bases and J by 5 bases, with 7 bases left in between. In DNA, the CDR3 is TGTGCCAGCAGCTTCTTAAGGACTGAAGCTTTCTTT. Its protein is CASSFLRTEAFF.

V usage is TRBV12-3 or TRBV12-4 and J usage is TRBJ2-7; 9 nucleotides line up with TRBD1. CDR3 size: 15 residues. V lost 6 bases, J lost 1 base, and 7 bases stayed unmatched. CDR3 region: CASSLGGTGSYEQYF. The CDR3 region has the DNA TGTGCCAGCAGCCTGGGGGGGACAGGGTCCTACGAGCAGTACTTC.

This clonotype was observed many times. The CDR3: CASSELAEGEQYF. The CDR3 nucleotides are TGTGCCAGCAGCGAACTAGCGGAGGGCGAGCAGTACTTC. V and J are TRBV11-2 and TRBJ2-7; 8 nucleotides agree with TRBD2. The CDR3 runs to 13 residues. Germline assignment: CDR1 SGHAT and CDR2 FQNNGV. V trimming: 5 bases; J trimming: 6 bases; junction bases outside the gene matches: 6.

The genes are TRBV29-1 and TRBJ2-6, with 8 bases matching TRBD2. V lost 1 base, J lost 2 bases, and 4 bases stayed unmatched. The length of the CDR3 is 16 residues. Germline assignment: CDR1 SQVTM and CDR2 ANQGSEA. The CDR3: CSVEGQGLAGANVLTF. The CDR3 DNA follows: TGCAGCGTTGAAGGGCAGGGACTAGCTGGGGCCAACGTCCTGACTTTC.

The sample holds one count of this clonotype. The DNA for the CDR3 is TGTGCCAGCTCACCGCCCCCCCTTGGGGAGGGGCGCAATGAGCAGTTCTTC. It encodes CASSPPPLGEGRNEQFF. The V call is TRBV18, the J call TRBJ2-1; 7 nucleotides align to TRBD2. Germline CDR1 KGHSH, CDR2 LQKENI. Trimming at V came to 3 bases and at J to 6 bases, leaving 14 bases not matched to a gene. This CDR3 has 17 residues.

Notes on this clonotype: The junction departs from the called germline gene at one end, perhaps through a read error. This chain connects TRBV7-8 to TRBJ2-7; 10 positions agree with TRBD2. The CDR3 has 14 residues. Germline V CDR1 and CDR2: SGHVS, FQNEAQ. The CDR3 bases are TGTGCCAGCAGCCCGGACCCCGGGACTAGCGTGTCGTTCTTC. Translating gives CASSPDPGTSVSFF.

This chain uses TRBV12-3 or TRBV12-4 with TRBJ2-5, with D unclear. This CDR3 has 13 residues. The germline V and J ends were trimmed by 3 bases and 5 bases, with 10 bases remaining between them. The CDR3 is CASSFMGSETQYF. CDR3 nucleotides: TGTGCCAGCAGTTTTATGGGGTCGGAGACCCAGTACTTC.

The chain has TRBV3-1 and TRBJ2-1; D is ambiguous. The germline V and J ends were trimmed by 0 bases and 6 bases, with 9 bases remaining between them. The V gene's germline CDR1 is LGHDT and CDR2 YNNKEL (reference sequence). CDR3 length equals 14 residues. Written as DNA, the CDR3 is TGTGCCAGCAGCCAAGAAATGCGTGGCAATGAGCAGTTCTTC. Its translation is CASSQEMRGNEQFF.

The gene calls are TRBV4-3 and TRBJ2-1; 8 bases match TRBD2. The germline gives CDR1 LGHNA, CDR2 YSLEER. The CDR3 length is 17 residues. With 1 base clipped from V and 4 bases from J, the junction kept 9 bases outside the gene matches. The CDR3 region is CASSQVYPAGAYNEQFF. The DNA for the CDR3 is TGCGCCAGCAGCCAAGTCTATCCAGCGGGAGCTTACAATGAGCAGTTCTTC.